The 10 T cell receptor beta chains in this list originate from one sample, sequenced in a study of shared clonotypes between healthy human individuals. Profiling relied on immunoSEQ multiplex PCR, and the TCRdb table lists in-frame clones only, not all of them. Here the sample spans approximately 2.5 million clones, roughly 92% being singletons. Sequencing was performed on naive CD4+ T cells sorted from blood. The subset denotes: CD45RA+ positively selected. The receptors were sampled from a man aged 18 to 29 in good health.

With respect to this clone: Other nucleotide sequences from this sample produce the same CDR3. This chain connects TRBV25-1 to TRBJ2-5; D gene uncertain. V was clipped by 2 bases and J by 4 bases, with 8 bases between them. From germline, CDR1 is MGHDK and CDR2 SYGVNS. This CDR3 spans 13 amino acids. The DNA for the CDR3 is TGTGCCAGCAGTGAAGGCGGCGGAGAGACCCAGTACTTC. Protein product: CASSEGGGETQYF.

Remarks on this clone: This specimen includes other DNA sequences encoding the same CDR3. This chain joins TRBV6-1 and TRBJ2-1; possibly TRBD1 for D (6 bases). The CDR3 consists of 15 residues. CDR1 and CDR2 from the germline V gene are MNHNS and SASEGT. V was shortened by 2 bases and J by 0 bases, with 8 bases between the two germline ends. This CDR3 is CASSERGSSYNEQFF. CDR3 in DNA: TGTGCCAGCAGTGAAAGGGGGAGCTCCTACAATGAGCAGTTCTTC.

This sequence joins TRBV2 and TRBJ1-1, with no clear D. Per germline, CDR1 SNHLY and CDR2 FYNNEI. Trimming shortened V by 6 bases and J by 4 bases, and 12 bases separated the two germline ends. The CDR3 contains 13 residues. The CDR3 DNA reads TGTGCCAGCAGCTATATCCGGGGCACTGAAGCTTTCTTT. Translated: CASSYIRGTEAFF.

V gene TRBV5-1 combines with J gene TRBJ2-3; 11 nucleotides align to TRBD2. After removal of 4 bases from V and 2 bases from J, the junction contained 15 bases not matched to a gene. Germline loops: CDR1 SGHRS, CDR2 YFSETQ. The CDR3 has 19 amino acids. As DNA, the CDR3 is TGCGCCAGCAGCCTCCACGTGGGGGGGACTAGCGGAACCACAGATACGCAGTATTTT. Protein: CASSLHVGGTSGTTDTQYF.

The CDR3 DNA reads TGTGCCGGACGGGGACAGGGGACCTACGAGCAGTACTTC. It is translated as CAGRGQGTYEQYF. The chain links TRBV6-1 to TRBJ2-7; 10 nucleotides agree with TRBD1. The length of the CDR3 is 13 residues. Germline V lookup: CDR1 MNHNS, CDR2 SASEGT. The trim removed 11 bases at V and 2 bases at J, leaving 6 bases unmatched.

V gene TRBV5-1 combines with J gene TRBJ2-5, with D unclear. V was trimmed by 2 bases and J by 7 bases, leaving 9 bases between them. This CDR3 region has 12 residues. Germline V gene data show CDR1 as SGHRS and CDR2 as YFSETQ. The CDR3 DNA follows: TGCGCCAGCAGCTTCGCTTTCGGGACCCAGTACTTC. Amino acids: CASSFAFGTQYF.

This clone showed up just once. V is TRBV5-1 and J is TRBJ1-4; D is unresolved. The CDR3 has 15 residues. Trimming removed 0 bases from V and 6 bases from J, with 12 bases in between. CDR1 SGHRS and CDR2 YFSETQ come from the germline V gene. The CDR3 loop reads CASSLVGRSDEKLFF. CDR3 nucleotide sequence: TGCGCCAGCAGCTTGGTGGGCAGATCCGATGAAAAACTGTTTTTT.

V usage is TRBV25-1 and J usage is TRBJ2-2; 8 nucleotides line up with TRBD1. The CDR3 is 14 amino acids. V gave up 6 bases and J gave up 6 bases; unmatched junction bases: 6. The germline V gene has CDR1 MGHDK and CDR2 SYGVNS. The CDR3 sequence is CASRETGVAGELFF. The DNA for the CDR3 is TGTGCCAGCAGGGAGACAGGGGTGGCCGGGGAGCTGTTTTTT.

The rearrangement joins TRBV6-1 to TRBJ1-1, with unresolved D. Germline V lookup: CDR1 MNHNS, CDR2 SASEGT. This CDR3 spans 14 amino acids. V lost 6 bases and J lost 0, with 11 bases in between. The CDR3 DNA reads as TGTGCCAGCAGGCAGCAGGCTGTGAACACTGAAGCTTTCTTT. Its protein is CASRQQAVNTEAFF.

A word on this clone: At the DNA level, this CDR3 is encoded by other sequences in the same sample as well. The chain has TRBV2 and TRBJ2-1; TRBD2 agrees at 12 bases. V shed 6 bases, J shed 6 bases, and the junction held 3 bases outside the gene matches. CDR1 SNHLY and CDR2 FYNNEI come from the germline V gene. The CDR3 is 14 amino acids. CDR3 in DNA: TGTGCCAGCAGCGGACTAGCGGGAAGCAATGAGCAGTTCTTC. Protein sequence: CASSGLAGSNEQFF.